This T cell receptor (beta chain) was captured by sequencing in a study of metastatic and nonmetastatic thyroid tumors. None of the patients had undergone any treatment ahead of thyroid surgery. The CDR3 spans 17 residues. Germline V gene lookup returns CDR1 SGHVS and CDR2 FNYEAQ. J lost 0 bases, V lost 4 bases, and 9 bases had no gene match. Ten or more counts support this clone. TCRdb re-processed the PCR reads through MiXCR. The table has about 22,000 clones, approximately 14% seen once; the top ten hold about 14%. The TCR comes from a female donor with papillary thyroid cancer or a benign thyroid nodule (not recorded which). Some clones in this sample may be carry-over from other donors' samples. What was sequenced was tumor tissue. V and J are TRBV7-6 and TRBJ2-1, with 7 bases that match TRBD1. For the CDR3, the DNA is TGTGCCAGCAGCTCCTCCGGGACAGCGAGCTCCTACAATGAGCAGTTCTTC. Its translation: CASSSSGTASSYNEQFF.